Following are 13 T cell receptor beta chains from one sample sequenced in a study of T cell responses to AZD1222 COVID-19 vaccine. The method was immunoSEQ multiplex PCR; TCRdb's version includes in-frame clones alone and lacks a portion of them. The sample comprises about 190,000 clones, around 92% of which are singletons, and roughly 9.8% rests with the top ten. Sample: peripheral blood, taken on day 0 of AZD1222 vaccination. Receptors were obtained from an adult in good health.

The V gene is TRBV5-1, the J gene TRBJ2-1; 11 nucleotides line up with TRBD2. Germline V lookup: CDR1 SGHRS, CDR2 YFSETQ. There are 19 residues in the CDR3. The V gene end was trimmed by 2 bases and the J gene end by 0 bases; junction bases not matched to a gene: 10. The CDR3 sequence: CASSFPGLADQSSYNEQFF. The DNA for the CDR3 is TGCGCCAGCAGCTTCCCGGGACTAGCGGACCAGAGCTCCTACAATGAGCAGTTCTTC.

This clone showed up many times. The chain employs TRBV6-4 and TRBJ1-2, with D possibly TRBD1 on 6 matching bases. V lost 2 bases and J lost 7, with 17 bases in between. Germline CDR1 MRHNA, CDR2 SNTAGT. The CDR3 loop spans 15 amino acids. The CDR3 region is CASSDTIQGVGGYTF. For the CDR3, the DNA is TGTGCCAGCAGTGACACCATACAGGGAGTGGGTGGCTACACCTTC.

This clone occurred once. The genes are TRBV30 and TRBJ1-1; TRBD1 is a possible D gene (5 bases). Germline CDR1 is GTSNPN and CDR2 is SVGIG (reference sequence). The V and J ends lost 3 bases and 5 bases respectively, with 16 bases between them. The CDR3 contains 14 residues. DNA for the CDR3: TGTGCCTGGAGCGGACAAACCCAGGGAACTGAAGCTTTCTTT. This encodes CAWSGQTQGTEAFF.

The chain combines TRBV9 with TRBJ1-3, with a possible D match to TRBD1 (5 bases). The length of the CDR3 is 16 residues. V was shortened by 0 bases and J by 2 bases, with 12 bases between the two germline ends. Germline assignment: CDR1 SGDLS and CDR2 YYNGEE. CDR3 bases: TGTGCCAGCAGCGTAGGGGTAGGGACTGCTGGAAACACCATATATTTT. It yields the protein CASSVGVGTAGNTIYF.

The chain employs TRBV28 and TRBJ1-4; 8 bases are a match to TRBD1. The germline V gene encodes CDR1 MDHEN and CDR2 SYDVKM. Trimming at V came to 2 bases and at J to 7 bases, leaving 9 bases not matched to a gene. The CDR3 contains 16 residues. The CDR3 here is CASSLSGQGQVEKLFF. The CDR3 DNA reads TGTGCCAGCAGTTTAAGCGGACAGGGACAGGTTGAAAAACTGTTTTTT. Supplemented by reference TRBV28 and TRBJ1-4, the full variable domain reads DVKVTQSSRYLVKRTGEKVFLECVQDMDHENMFWYRQDPGLGLRLIYFSYDVKMKEKGDIPEGYSVSREKKERFSLILESASTNQTSMYLCASSLSGQGQVEKLFFGSGTQLSVL.

The rearrangement joins TRBV28 to TRBJ1-4; 9 bases agree with TRBD1. The CDR3 loop spans 15 amino acids. Germline loops: CDR1 MDHEN, CDR2 SYDVKM. V gave up 5 bases and J gave up 7 bases; unmatched junction bases: 8. CDR3 loop: CASSRPGQGLEKLFF. The CDR3 region has the DNA TGTGCCAGCAGTCGACCGGGACAGGGTCTTGAAAAACTGTTTTTT.

The chain combines TRBV11-3 with TRBJ2-1, with D hard to call. CDR1 SGHNT and CDR2 YENEEA come from the germline V gene. This CDR3 comprises 12 residues. The V end lost 5 bases, the J end lost 5 bases, and 7 bases lay between the germline ends. The CDR3 region is CASSKNDNEQFF. CDR3 nucleotide sequence: TGTGCCAGCAGCAAAAACGACAATGAGCAGTTCTTC.

The table lists this clone with a few counts. The chain is built from TRBV4-3 and TRBJ1-1, with D perhaps matching TRBD1 (6 bases). V was clipped by 2 bases and J by 8 bases, with 15 bases between them. Germline CDR1 reads LGHNA; CDR2 reads YSLEER. CDR3 length: 14 residues. The CDR3 loop reads CASSQRGGLGEAFF. The CDR3 DNA reads TGCGCCAGCAGCCAAAGAGGGGGGCTGGGAGAAGCTTTCTTT.

The rearrangement joins TRBV28 to TRBJ2-3; either TRBD1 or TRBD2 may supply D (6 bases each). Germline loops: CDR1 MDHEN, CDR2 SYDVKM. V lost 5 bases, J lost 2 bases, and 14 bases lay in between. This CDR3 has 15 amino acids. DNA of the CDR3: TGTGCCAGCAGTCTCACGGGGGCCCTCACAGATACGCAGTATTTT. Translating it yields CASSLTGALTDTQYF.

This clone appeared once. The chain combines TRBV29-1 with TRBJ1-1, with 10 bases that match TRBD1. Trimming cost V 6 bases and J 5 bases; bases outside gene matches: 6. The CDR3 is made up of 13 amino acids. CDR1 is SQVTM, CDR2 ANQGSEA, per germline. CDR3 nucleotide sequence: TGCAGCGTAAGACAGGGGGCGATTACTGAAGCTTTCTTT. Its translation: CSVRQGAITEAFF.

This chain connects TRBV28 to TRBJ1-3; D may be TRBD1 (5 bases). V was trimmed by 8 bases and J by 8 bases, leaving 16 bases between them. There are 13 residues in the CDR3. CDR1 and CDR2 (germline): MDHEN, SYDVKM. This CDR3 is CASRKQATHTIYF. The CDR3, as DNA: TGTGCCAGCCGAAAACAGGCGACCCACACCATATATTTT.

Comment on this clone: Within the sample, other DNA sequences also encode this same CDR3. The chain combines TRBV7-8 with TRBJ2-7; perhaps TRBD2 as D (5 bases). CDR1 and CDR2 from the germline V gene are SGHVS and FQNEAQ. CDR3 length: 14 residues. Trimming shortened V by 1 base and J by 0 bases, and 7 bases separated the two germline ends. CDR3 sequence reads: CASSLGGLSYEQYF. CDR3 sequence (DNA): TGTGCCAGCAGCTTAGGCGGACTCTCCTACGAGCAGTACTTC.

The V and J genes are TRBV19 and TRBJ2-6; a possible D gene is TRBD1 (7 bases). Looked up from germline, CDR1 is LNHDA and CDR2 is SQIVND (reference sequence). CDR3 size: 18 residues. V lost 4 bases and J lost 1, with 17 bases in between. This chain's CDR3 is CASSSGRRGASGANVLTF. CDR3 nucleotides: TGTGCCAGTAGTAGCGGGCGCAGGGGGGCGTCTGGGGCCAACGTCCTGACTTTC.